Reported below is one T cell receptor beta chain. Isolated PBMCs totaled at least 6 million in each sample. The data were obtained in a study of blood T cells in healthy people across ages. For the second PCR, which ran for roughly 7 to 11 cycles, a sample-barcoded 5' primer and a J-beta primer mix were used. TCRdb recomputed calls from the 5' RACE reads with MiXCR, one row per CDR3 protein. The sample has under 2 million distinct CDR3 sequences, almost 35% seen once; the top ten hold about 11%. CDR1 ENHRY and CDR2 SYGVKD come from the germline V gene. There are 18 residues in the CDR3. V was pared by 5 bases and J by 2 bases, with 24 bases between.

This sequence was found in a woman in her twenties or thirties in good health. The sequencing sample was made of blood. This sequence joins TRBV10-3 and TRBJ2-5; D possibly matches TRBD1 or TRBD2 (5 bases each). CDR3 sequence: CAISPPRLPGSAQETQYF. CDR3 in DNA: TGTGCCATCAGTCCGCCAAGACTCCCAGGGAGCGCGCAAGAGACCCAGTACTTC.